This T cell receptor (beta chain) is drawn from a study of T cell repertoires in cytomegalovirus infection. Study-wide results and limits: Cumulative frequency of public TCR beta families picked out carriers of CMV plus the relevant HLA.

The CDR3 is made up of 17 amino acids. Germline CDR1 is SQVTM and CDR2 is ANQGSEA. V lost 3 bases to trimming and J lost 0 bases, with 18 bases between them. TCRdb reprocessed the reads via MiXCR and lists one record per CDR3 protein. The sample shows hundreds of thousands of distinct CDR3 sequences, approximately 31% of them seen only once. This clonotype came up a few times. What it binds is not known. The chain couples TRBV29-1 to TRBJ2-1, with D perhaps assigned TRBD1 or TRBD2 (5 bases each). This specimen was cultured CD8+ T cells from PBMCs, taken from culture after CMV antigen stimulation. This TCR was recovered from a human donor in good health (CMV status not recorded). Some clones in this sample may be carry-over from other donors' samples. This chain's CDR3 is CSVESGWGIVSYNEQFF. DNA of the CDR3: TGCAGCGTTGAGTCAGGTTGGGGGATCGTCTCCTACAATGAGCAGTTCTTC.